The clone carrying this T cell receptor (beta chain) was picked up many times. The CDR3 consists of 15 residues. Trimming removed 0 bases from V and 9 bases from J, with 15 bases in between. The germline V gene encodes CDR1 KGHSH and CDR2 LQKENI. Per the original data handling: Amplified reference gene primers provided the basis for estimating nucleated cell counts. TCRdb's copy holds only in-frame clones and misses some; the assay was immunoSEQ multiplex PCR. V and J calls and clone size follow that table, whereas D and trimming were derived from the DNA. This table holds around 300,000 clones, approximately 80% found once. The source of the sample is a study of blood T cell repertoires in COVID-19. Across the whole study: Some COVID-19 samples were acute and others convalescent; all came from the United States, Italy and Spain.

The rearrangement joins TRBV18 to TRBJ2-1, with D tentatively TRBD2 (6 bases). The material sequenced was peripheral blood. The sequence derives from a woman in her 50s with active or convalescent COVID-19. The chain's CDR3 is CASSPPILGGPEQFF. Written as DNA, the CDR3 is TGTGCCAGCTCACCACCTATCCTAGGAGGGCCTGAGCAGTTCTTC.